One sample yielded the 16 T cell receptor beta chains listed below, sequenced in a study of blood T cell repertoires in COVID-19 (dated by TCRdb to the early 2020s). The protocol used for the library was the immunoSEQ multiplex PCR assay. TCRdb's version of the immuneACCESS table is confined to in-frame rearrangements and falls short of the full clone set. An unresolved V gene accounts for under half of the shortfall where checked; the remainder is of unknown origin. In this sample the table shows about 170,000 clones, around nine tenths of which occur a single time. The ten largest clones represent 2.5% to 3% of the sample. The sequenced sample was peripheral blood. Receptors originate from an elderly woman with COVID-19, enrolled during active disease.

The chain recombines TRBV19 with TRBJ2-3; 8 bases match TRBD2. Germline CDR1 and CDR2: LNHDA and SQIVND (reference sequence). V lost 5 bases, J lost 8 bases, and 9 bases stayed unmatched. This CDR3 spans 14 amino acids. CDR3 region: CASSPGLAYTTQYF. In nucleotides, the CDR3 is TGTGCCAGTAGTCCCGGACTAGCATACACTACGCAGTATTTT.

V and J are TRBV4-2 and TRBJ2-3; D perhaps matches TRBD2 (6 bases). CDR3 length equals 15 residues. V was clipped by 2 bases and J by 5 bases, with 14 bases between them. Germline loops: CDR1 LGHNA, CDR2 YNFKEQ. The CDR3 sequence: CASSQLSGAGDTQYF. CDR3 coding DNA: TGTGCCAGCAGCCAACTGAGCGGAGCGGGAGATACGCAGTATTTT.

The chain couples TRBV28 to TRBJ2-2, with 9 bases matching TRBD1. V dropped 7 bases and J dropped 6; count of bases not matched to a gene: 9. CDR1 and CDR2 (germline): MDHEN, SYDVKM. The CDR3 has 15 amino acids. Here the CDR3 reads CASMIVQGASGELFF. The DNA for the CDR3 is TGTGCCAGCATGATAGTACAGGGGGCTTCCGGGGAGCTGTTTTTT.

V and J are TRBV3-1 (or the pseudogene TRBV3-2) and TRBJ2-7; D unclear. The CDR3 covers 13 residues. Germline V gene lookup returns CDR1 LGHDT and CDR2 YNNKEL (reference sequence). V dropped 5 bases and J dropped 3 bases, with 11 bases sitting between them. The CDR3 coding sequence is TGTGCCAGCAGCACACGATCCGACTACGAGCAGTACTTC. Its translation: CASSTRSDYEQYF.

This clone was seen more than once but under ten times. The genes are TRBV24-1 and TRBJ1-5; D may be TRBD1 (5 bases). The ends were cut back, 3 bases at V and 1 base at J, with 27 bases in the middle. CDR1 is KGHDR, CDR2 SFDVKD, per germline. CDR3 length equals 21 residues. The CDR3 here is CATSDPIPTSPRQRSNQPQHF. CDR3 DNA sequence: TGTGCCACCAGTGATCCCATTCCAACTTCCCCCCGACAGAGAAGCAATCAGCCCCAGCATTTT.

This rearrangement joins TRBV6-5 to TRBJ2-7; a possible D gene is TRBD1 (6 bases). CDR1 and CDR2 from the germline V gene are MNHEY and SVGAGI. The V end was cut by 4 bases, the J end by 0 bases, with 16 bases between. The CDR3 covers 16 residues. The CDR3 nucleotides are TGTGCCAGCAGTTCTGTCCGACAGGAGAGCTCCTACGAGCAGTACTTC. It translates to CASSSVRQESSYEQYF.

V usage is TRBV20-1 and J usage is TRBJ2-3; perhaps TRBD2 as D (5 bases). The length of the CDR3 is 10 residues. V was cut by 6 bases and J by 9 bases, with 10 bases left in between. CDR1 is DFQATT and CDR2 is SNEGSKA in the germline V gene (reference sequence). Written as DNA, the CDR3 is TGCAGTGCCGGGGATAGCACGCAGTATTTT. Encoded protein: CSAGDSTQYF.

The chain combines TRBV19 with TRBJ1-5, with D possibly being TRBD1 (6 bases). Germline values: CDR1 LNHDA, CDR2 SQIVND (reference sequence). Trimming cost V 6 bases and J 1 base, with 13 bases left between them. This CDR3 region has 15 residues. This chain's CDR3 is CASSPGTYSNQPQHF. In nucleotides, the CDR3 is TGTGCCAGTAGCCCTGGGACATACAGCAATCAGCCCCAGCATTTT.

As regards this clone: At one end, the junction sequence differs from germline, possibly due to a read error. J is TRBJ1-6 and V is TRBV7-3; TRBD1 aligns across 7 bases. The CDR3 is made up of 15 amino acids. CDR1 and CDR2 from the germline V gene are SGHTA and FQGTGA. The CDR3, as DNA: TGTGCCAGCAGCATAACGGGACAGAGAAATTCACCCCTCCACTTT. Its protein product is CASSITGQRNSPLHF.

Worth noting for this clone: This sample includes further DNA sequences coding for the same CDR3. This chain uses TRBV27 with TRBJ2-1, with 9 bases lining up with TRBD1. Germline CDR1 reads MNHEY; CDR2 reads SMNVEV (reference sequence). This CDR3 spans 15 amino acids. After removal of 6 bases from V and 1 base from J, the junction contained 4 bases not matched to a gene. The CDR3 nucleotides are TGTGCCAGCAGGTCTGGACAGGGGTCCTACAATGAGCAGTTCTTC. Protein product: CASRSGQGSYNEQFF.

This chain links TRBV20-1 with TRBJ2-7; D gene uncertain. This CDR3 region has 10 residues. With 6 bases removed from V and 9 bases from J, the gap between germline ends came to 12 bases. Germline CDR1 and CDR2: DFQATT and SNEGSKA (reference sequence). DNA of the CDR3: TGCAGTGCCCACCACGGTGGGCAGTACTTC. As protein: CSAHHGGQYF.

The CDR3 here is CASSQDWNRVNQPQHF. For the CDR3, the DNA is TGTGCCAGCAGCCAAGATTGGAACAGGGTCAATCAGCCCCAGCATTTT. The V call is TRBV14, the J call TRBJ1-5; D is perhaps TRBD1 (6 bases). This CDR3 has 16 amino acids. The germline V and J ends were trimmed by 0 bases and 3 bases, with 12 bases remaining between them. Germline CDR1 reads SGHDN; CDR2 reads FVKESK. Full variable domain (rest looked up from reference TRBV14 and TRBJ1-5): EAGVTQFPSHSVIEKGQTVTLRCDPISGHDNLYWYRRVMGKEIKFLLHFVKESKQDESGMPNNRFLAERTGGTYSTLKVQPAELEDSGVYFCASSQDWNRVNQPQHFGDGTRLSIL.

The chain couples TRBV15 to TRBJ2-4; TRBD2 matches at 8 bases. V shed 5 bases, J shed 0 bases, and the junction held 6 bases outside the gene matches. CDR1 LNHNV and CDR2 YYDKDF come from the germline V gene (reference sequence). The CDR3 is made up of 16 amino acids. For the CDR3, the DNA is TGTGCCACCAGCCCCGGGGGGGTCGGAGCCAAAAACATTCAGTACTTC. The encoded protein is CATSPGGVGAKNIQYF.

This clone was counted between two and nine times. The rearrangement joins TRBV28 to TRBJ2-2, with 7 positions matching TRBD2. Germline V CDR1 and CDR2: MDHEN, SYDVKM. The CDR3 is made up of 15 amino acids. V was pared by 7 bases and J by 0 bases, with 5 bases of the junction left unmatched. The CDR3 spells CASKPAGANTGELFF. The CDR3, as DNA: TGTGCCAGCAAACCCGCGGGGGCGAACACCGGGGAGCTGTTTTTT.

The chain carries TRBV2 and TRBJ2-3, with 8 bases matching TRBD1. Germline V gene lookup returns CDR1 SNHLY and CDR2 FYNNEI. The length of the CDR3 is 20 residues. The J segment lost 2 bases and the V segment lost 7 bases, leaving 23 bases of the junction unmatched. The CDR3 reads CASTEGTGVSTRFNTDTQYF. The CDR3 DNA follows: TGTGCCAGCACCGAAGGGACAGGCGTTTCGACCCGATTCAACACAGATACGCAGTATTTT.

This clone was seen once. This same CDR3 is encoded by further DNA sequences in the sample. The CDR3 nucleotides are TGCGCCAGCAGCCAAGAAGGAGGGCGGAACTACGAGCAGTACTTC. Translated, it gives CASSQEGGRNYEQYF. The V call is TRBV4-1, the J call TRBJ2-7; D is possibly TRBD2 (6 bases). Looked up from germline, CDR1 is MGHRA and CDR2 is YSYEKL. This CDR3 has 15 residues. The V gene lost 0 bases and the J gene lost 3 bases, with 12 bases spanning the gap.